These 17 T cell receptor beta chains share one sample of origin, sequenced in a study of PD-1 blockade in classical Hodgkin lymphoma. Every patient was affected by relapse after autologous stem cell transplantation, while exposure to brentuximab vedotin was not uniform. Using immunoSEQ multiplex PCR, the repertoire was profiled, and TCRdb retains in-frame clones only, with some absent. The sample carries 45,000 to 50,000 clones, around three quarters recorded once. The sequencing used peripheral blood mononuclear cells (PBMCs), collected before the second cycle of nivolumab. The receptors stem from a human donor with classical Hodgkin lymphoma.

CDR3 residues: CASSPSDVASYEQYF. CDR3 DNA sequence: TGTGCCAGCAGCCCATCGGACGTAGCCTCCTACGAGCAGTACTTC. The chain has TRBV4-2 and TRBJ2-7; no clear D gene. The CDR3 sequence is 15 residues long. Germline values: CDR1 LGHNA, CDR2 YNFKEQ. V lost 4 bases, J lost 0 bases, and 13 bases lay in between.

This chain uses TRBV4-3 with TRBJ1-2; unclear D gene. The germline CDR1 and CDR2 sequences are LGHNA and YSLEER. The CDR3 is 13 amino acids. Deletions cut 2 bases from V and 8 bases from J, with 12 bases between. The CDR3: CASSQRYREGYTF. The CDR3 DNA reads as TGCGCCAGCAGCCAAAGATATCGAGAGGGCTACACCTTC.

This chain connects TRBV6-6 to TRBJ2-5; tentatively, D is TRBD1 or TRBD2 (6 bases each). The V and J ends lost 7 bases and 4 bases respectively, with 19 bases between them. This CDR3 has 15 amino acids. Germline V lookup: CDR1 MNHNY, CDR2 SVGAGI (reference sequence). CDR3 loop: CASTPLSEGGETQYF. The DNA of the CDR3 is TGTGCCAGCACACCCCTTAGTGAGGGGGGAGAGACCCAGTACTTC.

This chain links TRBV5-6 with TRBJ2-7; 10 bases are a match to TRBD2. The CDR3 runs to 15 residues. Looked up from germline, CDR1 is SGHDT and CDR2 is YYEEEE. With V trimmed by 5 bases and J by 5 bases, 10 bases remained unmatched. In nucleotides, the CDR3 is TGTGCCAGCAGTCCCGGGACTAGCGCTCGCCACGAGCAGTACTTC. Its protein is CASSPGTSARHEQYF.

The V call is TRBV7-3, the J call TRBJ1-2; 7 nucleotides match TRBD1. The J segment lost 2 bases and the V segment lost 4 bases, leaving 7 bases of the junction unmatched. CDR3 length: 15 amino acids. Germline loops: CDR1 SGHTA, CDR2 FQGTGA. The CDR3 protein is CASSSEGTANYGYTF. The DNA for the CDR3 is TGTGCCAGCAGCTCCGAGGGGACAGCGAACTATGGCTACACCTTC.

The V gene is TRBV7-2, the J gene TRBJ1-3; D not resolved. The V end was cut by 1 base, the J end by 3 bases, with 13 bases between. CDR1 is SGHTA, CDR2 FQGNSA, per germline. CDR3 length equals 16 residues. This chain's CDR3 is CASSLVADPVGNTIYF. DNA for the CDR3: TGTGCCAGCAGCTTAGTGGCAGACCCGGTTGGAAACACCATATATTTT.

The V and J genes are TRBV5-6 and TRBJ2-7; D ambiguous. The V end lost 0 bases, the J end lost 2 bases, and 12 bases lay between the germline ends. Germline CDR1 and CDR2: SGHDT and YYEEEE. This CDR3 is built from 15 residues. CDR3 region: CASSLGSAATYEQYF. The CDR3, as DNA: TGTGCCAGCAGCTTGGGTTCGGCAGCCACCTACGAGCAGTACTTC.

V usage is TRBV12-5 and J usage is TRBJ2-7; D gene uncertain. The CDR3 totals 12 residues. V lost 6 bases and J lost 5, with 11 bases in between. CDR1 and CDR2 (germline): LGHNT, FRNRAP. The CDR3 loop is CASGLFGDEQYF. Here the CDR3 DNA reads TGTGCTAGTGGCTTGTTTGGGGACGAGCAGTACTTC.

CDR3 sequence: CASSVDQGSYGYTF. The CDR3 DNA reads TGTGCCAGCAGCGTAGATCAGGGGAGCTATGGCTACACCTTC. V is TRBV9 and J is TRBJ1-2, with TRBD1 as a possible D gene (6 bases). Looked up from germline, CDR1 is SGDLS and CDR2 is YYNGEE. The CDR3 is made up of 14 amino acids. V was trimmed by 0 bases and J by 4 bases, leaving 10 bases between them.

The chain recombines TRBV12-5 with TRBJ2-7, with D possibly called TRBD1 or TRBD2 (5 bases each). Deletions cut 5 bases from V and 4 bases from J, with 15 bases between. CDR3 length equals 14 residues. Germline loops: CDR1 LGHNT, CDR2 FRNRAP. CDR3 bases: TGTGCTAGTGGTCCCCCGGGGCCGCGTTACGAGCAGTACTTC. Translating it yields CASGPPGPRYEQYF.

CDR3 sequence (DNA): TGTGCCAGCAGCCAAGGGAGCGGGAGCACAGATACGCAGTATTTT. As protein: CASSQGSGSTDTQYF. The V and J genes are TRBV14 and TRBJ2-3, with D perhaps TRBD2 (6 bases). CDR3 size: 15 residues. The V and J ends lost 1 base and 0 bases respectively, with 8 bases between them. Per the germline V gene, CDR1 is SGHDN and CDR2 is FVKESK.

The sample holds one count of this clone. CDR3 DNA: TGTGCCAGCAGCCCCGGGACTAGCGGGGGGTTTTATACGCAGTATTTT. Encoded protein: CASSPGTSGGFYTQYF. This chain connects TRBV7-3 to TRBJ2-3, with 15 nucleotides matching TRBD2. V lost 5 bases and J lost 7; bases outside the gene matches: 7. The CDR3 sequence is 16 residues long. The V gene's germline CDR1 is SGHTA and CDR2 FQGTGA. Based on the CDR3 plus reference TRBV7-3 and TRBJ2-3, the full variable domain is GAGVSQTPSNKVTEKGKYVELRCDPISGHTALYWYRQSLGQGPEFLIYFQGTGAADDSGLPNDRFFAVRPEGSVSTLKIQRTERGDSAVYLCASSPGTSGGFYTQYFGPGTRLTVL.

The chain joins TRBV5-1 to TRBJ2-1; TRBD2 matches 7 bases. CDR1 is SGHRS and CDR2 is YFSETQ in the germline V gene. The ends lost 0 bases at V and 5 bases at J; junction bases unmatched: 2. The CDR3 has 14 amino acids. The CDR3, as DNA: TGCGCCAGCAGCTTGGTCCTAGCGGACAATGAGCAGTTCTTC. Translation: CASSLVLADNEQFF.

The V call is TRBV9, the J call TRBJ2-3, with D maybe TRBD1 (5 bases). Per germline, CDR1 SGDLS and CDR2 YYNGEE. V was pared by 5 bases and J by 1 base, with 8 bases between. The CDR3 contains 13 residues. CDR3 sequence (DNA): TGTGCCAGCAGACCACAGGGCACAGATACGCAGTATTTT. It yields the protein CASRPQGTDTQYF.

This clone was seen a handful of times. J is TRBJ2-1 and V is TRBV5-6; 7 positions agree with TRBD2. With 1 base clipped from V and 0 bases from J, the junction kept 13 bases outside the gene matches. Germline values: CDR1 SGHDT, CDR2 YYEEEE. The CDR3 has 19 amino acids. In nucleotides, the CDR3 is TGTGCCAGCAGCTTGATCGGGGTAATAGGGAGGGCCTCCTACAATGAGCAGTTCTTC. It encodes CASSLIGVIGRASYNEQFF. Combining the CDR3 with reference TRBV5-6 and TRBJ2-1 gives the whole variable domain DAGVTQSPTHLIKTRGQQVTLRCSPKSGHDTVSWYQQALGQGPQFIFQYYEEEERQRGNFPDRFSGHQFPNYSSELNVNALLLGDSALYLCASSLIGVIGRASYNEQFFGPGTRLTVL.

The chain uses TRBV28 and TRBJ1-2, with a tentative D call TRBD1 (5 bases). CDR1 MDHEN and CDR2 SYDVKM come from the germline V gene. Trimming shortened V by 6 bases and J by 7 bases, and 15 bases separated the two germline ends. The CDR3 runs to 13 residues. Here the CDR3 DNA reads TGTGCCAGCAGCTCCGGGGGGTCTAGTGGCTACACCTTC. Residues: CASSSGGSSGYTF.

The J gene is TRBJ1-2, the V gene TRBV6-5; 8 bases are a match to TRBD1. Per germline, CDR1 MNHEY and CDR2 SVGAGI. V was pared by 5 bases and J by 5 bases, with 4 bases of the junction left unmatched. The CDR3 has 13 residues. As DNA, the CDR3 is TGTGCCAGCAGTCCGCGGACAGGGTATGGCTACACCTTC. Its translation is CASSPRTGYGYTF.